This section outlines one T cell receptor beta chain sequence together with its context. Antigen specificity is unknown. From germline, CDR1 is MNHNY and CDR2 SVGAGI (reference sequence). The CDR3 has 13 residues. Germline trimming cut 5 bases from V and 3 bases from J; bases unmatched to any gene: 3. TCRdb independently ran MiXCR on the 5' RACE reads; one entry per CDR3 protein. The sample carries 60,000 to 65,000 distinct CDR3 sequences, around an eighth recorded once. This sample was taken from a study of early T cells in non-severe SARS-CoV-2 infection. Study results and limitations: CD4 and private specificities were missed by VDJdb matching, which favored anti-spike CD8 responses.

The specimen was whole blood. The chain recombines TRBV6-6 with TRBJ1-1, with 7 nucleotides matching TRBD1. This clonotype was obtained from an adult who was a healthcare worker with PCR-confirmed SARS-CoV-2 infection or an uninfected control (not recorded which). CDR3: CASSAQGHTEAFF. DNA of the CDR3: TGTGCCAGCAGTGCACAGGGGCACACTGAAGCTTTCTTT.